A single T cell receptor (beta chain) is shown here with its context. The target of this receptor is not known. Base qualities are not provided; no much larger clone lies one nucleotide away. Enrolling through a virtual design, the prospective study's participants ranged in age from roughly 18 to 89 years and lived across roughly 23 United States geographic areas. In the prospective study, participants were assigned to cohorts based on the clinical history participants reported in a screening survey and a study questionnaire. Exposed participants had been in contact with someone with a PCR-confirmed or clinician-diagnosed COVID-19 case within 2 weeks of study entry. In the prospective study, whole blood, serum and a nasopharyngeal or oropharyngeal swab were collected from each participant by mobile phlebotomists. Over a roughly 2-month period, participants in the prospective study had the option of providing additional blood draws and questionnaires. Prospective study blood samples were shipped either frozen or at room temperature before DNA extraction.

The data derive from a study of blood T cell repertoires in COVID-19 (dated by TCRdb to 2020 to 2021). The study in broad terms: Samples covering the acute and convalescent phases of COVID-19 were provided by collaborators in the United States, Italy and Spain. The samples were drawn from the first 160 participants of the ongoing ImmuneRACE study and from 950 to 1,500 subjects provided by 6 global collaborators. HLA class I and class II types, where available, came from metadata supplied by the sample provider rather than from assay-based typing. Nearly every sample came with metadata listing a de-identified subject ID, COVID-19 status, age in years and sex. The material from the prospective study consisted of cDNA or gDNA derived from T cells, B-cell-depleted T cells, or PBMCs. Deeply sampled blood TCRbeta repertoires from subjects exposed to, actively infected with, or recovered from COVID-19 were included in the dataset. The repertoires were made available in a free public database intended to serve as a resource for research on the immune response to SARS-CoV-2.

The immunoSEQ Assay, a bias-controlled multiplex PCR, was used to amplify TCRbeta CDR3 regions from genomic DNA. In the original analysis: The number of nucleated cells in each sample was estimated from the amplification of reference gene primers within the assay. To quantify the absolute abundance of each unique TCRbeta CDR3 rearrangement, sequence reads were collapsed and filtered. For each sample, productive Simpson clonality was calculated as the square root of Simpson's diversity index across productive rearrangements. Sourced from immuneACCESS, this table was stored by TCRdb with only in-frame sequences that have V and J called. A share of the clones is absent; for the studies checked, an unresolved V gene accounts for under half, and the remainder has no known explanation. V, J and clone size derive from that table, while D and trimming were established from the DNA sequence. The sample table records roughly 250,000 clones; 83% of these occur just once. Of the sample, approximately 4% falls within the top ten clones.

Trimmed from V: 6 bases; trimmed from J: 2 bases; junction bases lacking a gene match: 7. Inclusive of the bounding cysteine and phenylalanine, the CDR3 is 14 residues long. The entry retains the CDR3 DNA only, 42 bases that are in frame from base 1. CDR1 and CDR2 (SNHLY, FYNNEI) derive from the germline V gene. On the study overall, not on this receptor specifically: How much clinical and demographic metadata was included differed by source and by participant, and the metadata was provided uncurated.

This chain is built from TRBV2 and TRBJ2-7, with TRBD1 matching 7 junction bases. The sequence derives from a woman aged 40-49 years who had been exposed to COVID-19. What was sequenced was PBMCs or T cells enriched from blood (not recorded which). The DNA is as follows: TGTGCCAGCAGGAGGGGGACAGAGACCTACGAGCAGTACTTC. Its translation is CASRRGTETYEQYF.